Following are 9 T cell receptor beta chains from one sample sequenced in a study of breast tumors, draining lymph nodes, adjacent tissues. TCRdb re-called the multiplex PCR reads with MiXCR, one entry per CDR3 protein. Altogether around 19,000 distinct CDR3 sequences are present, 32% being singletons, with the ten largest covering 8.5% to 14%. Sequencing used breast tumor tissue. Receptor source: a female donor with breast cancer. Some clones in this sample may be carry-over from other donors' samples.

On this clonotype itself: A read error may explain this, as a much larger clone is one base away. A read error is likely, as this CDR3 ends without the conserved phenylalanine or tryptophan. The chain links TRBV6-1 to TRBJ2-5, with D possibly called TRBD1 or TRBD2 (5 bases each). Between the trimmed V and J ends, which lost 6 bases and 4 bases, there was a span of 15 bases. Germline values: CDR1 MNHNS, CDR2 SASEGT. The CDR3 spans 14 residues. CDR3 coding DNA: TGTGCCAGCAGGGGGTGGGGGAGCGGAGAGACCCAGTACTCC. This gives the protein CASRGWGSGETQYS.

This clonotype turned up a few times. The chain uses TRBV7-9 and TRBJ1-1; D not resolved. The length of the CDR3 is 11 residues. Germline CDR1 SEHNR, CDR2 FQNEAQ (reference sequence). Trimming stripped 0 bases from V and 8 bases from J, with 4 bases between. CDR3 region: CASSLAGEAFF. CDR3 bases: TGTGCCAGCAGCTTAGCCGGGGAAGCTTTCTTT. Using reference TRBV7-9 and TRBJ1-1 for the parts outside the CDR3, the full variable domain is DTGVSQNPRHKITKRGQNVTFRCDPISEHNRLYWYRQTLGQGPEFLTYFQNEAQLEKSRLLSDRFSAERPKGSFSTLEIQRTEQGDSAMYLCASSLAGEAFFGQGTRLTVV.

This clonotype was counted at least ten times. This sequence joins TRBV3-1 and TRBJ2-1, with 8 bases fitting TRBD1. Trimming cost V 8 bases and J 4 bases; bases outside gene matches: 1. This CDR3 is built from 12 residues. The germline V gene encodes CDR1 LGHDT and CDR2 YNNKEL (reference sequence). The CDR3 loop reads CASGTGYNEQFF. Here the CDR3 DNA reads TGTGCCAGCGGGACAGGATACAATGAGCAGTTCTTC.

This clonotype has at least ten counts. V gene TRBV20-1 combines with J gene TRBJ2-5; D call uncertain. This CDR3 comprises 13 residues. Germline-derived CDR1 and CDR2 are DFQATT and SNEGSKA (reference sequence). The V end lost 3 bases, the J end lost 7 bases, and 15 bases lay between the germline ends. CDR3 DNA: TGCAGTGCTAGCCACTGGGAAGGCGGGACCCAGTACTTC. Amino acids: CSASHWEGGTQYF.

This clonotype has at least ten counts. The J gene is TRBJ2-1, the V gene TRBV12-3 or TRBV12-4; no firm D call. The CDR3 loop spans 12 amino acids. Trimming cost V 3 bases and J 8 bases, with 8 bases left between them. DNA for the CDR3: TGTGCCAGCAGTTTCCGCCGGGATGAGCAGTTCTTC. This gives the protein CASSFRRDEQFF.

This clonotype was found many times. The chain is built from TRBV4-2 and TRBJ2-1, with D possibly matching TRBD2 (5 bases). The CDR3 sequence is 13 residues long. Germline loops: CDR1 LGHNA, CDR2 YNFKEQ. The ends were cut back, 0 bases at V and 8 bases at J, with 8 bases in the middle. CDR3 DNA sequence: TGTGCCAGCAGCCAAGAAGGAGCGGATGAGCAGTTCTTC. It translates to CASSQEGADEQFF.

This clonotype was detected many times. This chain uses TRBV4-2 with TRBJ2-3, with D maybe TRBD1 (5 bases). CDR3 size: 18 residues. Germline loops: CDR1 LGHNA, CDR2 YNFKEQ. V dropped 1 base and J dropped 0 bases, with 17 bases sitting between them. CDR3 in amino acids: CASSQGGQVGASTDTQYF. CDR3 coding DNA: TGTGCCAGCAGCCAAGGGGGTCAGGTTGGGGCTAGCACAGATACGCAGTATTTT.

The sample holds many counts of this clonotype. CDR3 sequence reads: CASSHRGRVAYNEQFF. The CDR3 coding sequence is TGTGCCAGTAGCCACAGGGGGCGGGTGGCCTACAATGAGCAGTTCTTC. The V and J genes are TRBV19 and TRBJ2-1; 9 nucleotides agree with TRBD1. V lost 6 bases, J lost 2 bases, and 8 bases stayed unmatched. CDR1 and CDR2 from the germline V gene are LNHDA and SQIVND (reference sequence). The CDR3 sequence is 16 residues long.

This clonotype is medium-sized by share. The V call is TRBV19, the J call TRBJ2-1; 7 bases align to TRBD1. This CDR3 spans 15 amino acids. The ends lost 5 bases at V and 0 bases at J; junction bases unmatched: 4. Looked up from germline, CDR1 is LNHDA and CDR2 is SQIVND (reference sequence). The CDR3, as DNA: TGTGCCAGTAGTGACAGGGCCCTCTCCTACAATGAGCAGTTCTTC. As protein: CASSDRALSYNEQFF. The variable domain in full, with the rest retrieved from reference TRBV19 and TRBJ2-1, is DGGITQSPKYLFRKEGQNVTLSCEQNLNHDAMYWYRQDPGQGLRLIYYSQIVNDFQKGDIAEGYSVSREKKESFPLTVTSAQKNPTAFYLCASSDRALSYNEQFFGPGTRLTVL.